This T cell receptor beta chain was sequenced during a study of beta chain features in type 1 diabetes. The wider study: Taken together, all samples contributed some 98 million examined sorted cells. Whole-study findings and limits: All four CD4+ subsets of Type 1 diabetes patients contained TCRB CDR3s that were moderately but significantly shorter. Here, the possible influence of HLA type (on TCRB rearrangement) remained unresolved. More deletions and fewer insertions at VDJ junctions were seen in type 1 diabetes patients.

Sequenced material consisted of expressed TCRB transcripts (all of the isolated RNA was reverse transcribed). Clones were read by immunoSEQ multiplex PCR, and TCRdb kept only the in-frame ones, dropping some. This table holds over 600,000 clones, around 11% found once. This clone has just a few counts. The antigen remains unidentified. V dropped 2 bases and J dropped 3; count of bases not matched to a gene: 1. Germline loops: CDR1 SGHRS, CDR2 YFSETQ. The CDR3 length is 14 residues. The rearrangement links TRBV5-1 to TRBJ2-2, with 7 bases aligning to TRBD1. This sequence originates from a man aged 25 to 40 with type 1 diabetes. Input material: naive CD4+ T cells from blood. In DNA, the CDR3 is TGCGCCAGCAGCTTCGGACAGGACACCGGGGAGCTGTTTTTT. This sequence encodes CASSFGQDTGELFF.